Listed below are T cell receptor beta chains from one sample, sequenced in a study of neurological immune-mediated disorders. TCRdb re-called the 5' RACE reads through MiXCR, storing one row per CDR3 protein. The repertoire holds 40,000 to 55,000 distinct CDR3 sequences, with less than 4% as singletons. Sequencing was done on a sample of PBMCs. Every receptor here comes from a woman in her fifties or sixties with multiple sclerosis. CDR3s include the opening cysteine and the closing phenylalanine or tryptophan. A D gene is named only where the DNA matches it firmly. Clone size is not always given. Where it is, it says once, few, many or a class for expanded clones.

clone_size	cdr3_length	d_call	j_call	v_call	cdr3_aa	cdr3_nt
many	14	NA	TRBJ2-2	TRBV15	CATSRDRVTGELFF	TGTGCCACCAGCAGAGATCGGGTCACCGGGGAGCTGTTTTTT
many	16	NA	TRBJ2-1	TRBV4-1	CASSQGPTSPYNEQFF	TGCGCCAGCAGCCAAGGACCGACCAGTCCCTACAATGAGCAGTTCTTC
many	16	TRBD1	TRBJ2-7	TRBV7-6	CASSNYRTGQFNEQYF	TGTGCCAGCAGCAATTACCGAACGGGACAGTTCAACGAGCAGTACTTC
many	16	TRBD2	TRBJ2-1	TRBV25-1	CASSELSGREHNEQFF	TGTGCCAGCAGTGAACTCAGCGGGAGGGAGCACAATGAGCAGTTCTTC
many	13	NA	TRBJ1-5	TRBV20-1	CSAGGKGNQPQHF	TGCAGTGCTGGGGGGAAGGGCAATCAGCCCCAGCATTTT
NA	12	NA	TRBJ1-5	TRBV3-1	CASSQVNQPQHF	TGTGCCAGCAGCCAAGTTAATCAGCCCCAGCATTTT
NA	13	NA	TRBJ1-3	TRBV5-1	CASSSFSGNTIYF	TGCGCCAGCAGCTCATTTTCTGGAAACACCATATATTTT
many	14	TRBD2	TRBJ2-5	TRBV5-1	CASSFGGVLETQYF	TGCGCCAGCAGCTTTGGGGGGGTGTTGGAGACCCAGTACTTC
many	14	TRBD2	TRBJ2-3	TRBV7-2	CASTGGRAQDTQYF	TGTGCCAGTACGGGCGGGAGGGCCCAAGATACGCAGTATTTT
many	15	NA	TRBJ1-1	TRBV5-1	CASSDGQLVNTEAFF	TGCGCCAGCAGCGACGGACAGCTAGTTAACACTGAAGCTTTCTTT
NA	14	NA	TRBJ2-5	TRBV12-3/TRBV12-4	CASSLRERGETQYF	TGTGCCAGCAGTTTACGGGAGAGGGGAGAGACCCAGTACTTC
medium-sized	12	TRBD1	TRBJ2-3	TRBV28	CASSSDRGGQYF	TGTGCCAGCAGTTCTGACAGGGGCGGGCAGTATTTT
many	16	NA	TRBJ1-4	TRBV7-9	CASSLGRQPTNEKLFF	TGTGCCAGCAGCTTAGGGAGACAGCCAACTAATGAAAAACTGTTTTTT
many	16	NA	TRBJ2-3	TRBV10-2	CASSAVLLEDPDTQYF	TGCGCCAGCAGTGCAGTTTTGCTAGAGGATCCAGATACGCAGTATTTT
few	14	NA	TRBJ2-3	TRBV6-1	CASSEGPGTDTQYF	TGTGCCAGCAGTGAAGGCCCAGGCACAGATACGCAGTATTTT
NA	14	NA	TRBJ2-2	TRBV7-3	CASSLTGTLGELFF	TGTGCCAGCAGCTTAACCGGGACTCTCGGGGAGCTGTTTTTT
many	12	TRBD1	TRBJ2-7	TRBV20-1	CSASRGLYEQYF	TGCAGTGCCTCCAGGGGGCTCTACGAGCAGTACTTC
many	15	TRBD1	TRBJ1-5	TRBV20-1	CSAAWTGGSNQPQHF	TGCAGTGCTGCCTGGACAGGGGGAAGCAATCAGCCCCAGCATTTT
many	14	NA	TRBJ1-1	TRBV12-3/TRBV12-4	CASSGTAAVTEAFF	TGTGCCAGCAGTGGGACCGCAGCTGTCACTGAAGCTTTCTTT
many	15	NA	TRBJ2-2	TRBV5-6	CASSLVQGWTGELFF	TGTGCCAGCAGCTTGGTCCAGGGGTGGACCGGGGAGCTGTTTTTT
many	15	NA	TRBJ1-4	TRBV7-2	CASSLMPGGNEKLFF	TGTGCCAGCAGCTTAATGCCGGGTGGTAATGAAAAACTGTTTTTT
many	15	NA	TRBJ2-1	TRBV5-1	CASSLVGDGYNEQFF	TGCGCCAGCAGCTTGGTGGGGGACGGCTACAATGAGCAGTTCTTC
many	18	TRBD1	TRBJ1-6	TRBV7-9	CASSLEPTGSSYNSPLHF	TGTGCCAGCAGCTTAGAACCGACAGGGAGCTCCTATAATTCACCCCTCCACTTT
many	15	NA	TRBJ2-2	TRBV7-8	CASGYALTGTGELFF	TGTGCCAGCGGCTACGCCCTCACAGGCACCGGGGAGCTGTTTTTT
many	16	NA	TRBJ2-1	TRBV12-3/TRBV12-4	CASRSSPTRAYNEQFF	TGTGCCAGCAGATCCTCGCCTACAAGGGCTTACAATGAGCAGTTCTTC
many	16	TRBD2	TRBJ2-4	TRBV20-1	CSARGLADIAKNIQYF	TGCAGTGCTAGAGGACTAGCGGATATAGCCAAAAACATTCAGTACTTC
many	15	NA	TRBJ1-5	TRBV3-1	CASSQGRGGNQPQHF	TGTGCCAGCAGCCAAGGAAGGGGTGGCAATCAGCCCCAGCATTTT
many	13	NA	TRBJ1-5	TRBV2	CASSYRVGQPQHF	TGTGCCAGCAGTTACAGGGTTGGTCAGCCCCAGCATTTT
many	14	NA	TRBJ2-2	TRBV5-1	CASSSGSDTGELFF	TGCGCCAGCAGCTCTGGGTCGGACACCGGGGAGCTGTTTTTT
many	16	TRBD2	TRBJ2-3	TRBV20-1	CSAIGGPLAATDTQYF	TGCAGTGCAATAGGCGGCCCGCTAGCGGCTACAGATACGCAGTATTTT
many	15	NA	TRBJ2-2	TRBV5-1	CASSLTGSVTGELFF	TGCGCCAGCAGCTTGACGGGATCGGTGACCGGGGAGCTGTTTTTT
NA	18	NA	TRBJ1-2	TRBV14	CASSRFSGPEGGSRGYTF	TGTGCCAGCAGCCGTTTCTCGGGCCCCGAGGGGGGAAGTCGTGGCTACACCTTC
many	14	NA	TRBJ2-2	TRBV7-3	CASSLWSGSGELFF	TGTGCCAGCAGCTTATGGAGTGGTTCCGGGGAGCTGTTTTTT
many	12	NA	TRBJ1-2	TRBV29-1	CSVEEVRYGYTF	TGCAGCGTTGAAGAGGTGCGCTATGGCTACACCTTC
many	15	TRBD1	TRBJ2-7	TRBV5-1	CASSFGGTGKSEQYF	TGCGCCAGCAGCTTTGGCGGGACAGGGAAGAGCGAGCAGTACTTC
many	16	TRBD2	TRBJ2-1	TRBV30	CAWSVRYTSGRGEQFF	TGTGCCTGGAGTGTGAGATACACTAGCGGGAGAGGCGAGCAGTTCTTC
many	17	TRBD2	TRBJ2-1	TRBV15	CATSTPPGLAGGYEQFF	TGTGCCACCAGCACCCCACCGGGACTAGCGGGAGGGTATGAGCAGTTCTTC
many	17	TRBD1	TRBJ2-7	TRBV6-4	CASSDSNDRANPYEQYF	TGTGCCAGCAGTGACTCAAACGACAGGGCGAACCCGTACGAGCAGTACTTC
many	17	TRBD2	TRBJ2-7	TRBV7-8	CASSLGHRGLAGGEQYF	TGTGCCAGCAGCTTGGGACACAGGGGACTAGCGGGAGGCGAGCAGTACTTC
many	13	TRBD1	TRBJ1-1	TRBV5-4	CASSLPGGNEAFF	TGTGCCAGCAGCTTGCCAGGGGGGAATGAAGCTTTCTTT